The subject of this entry is one TCR beta chain. Sequencing was performed with immunoSEQ multiplex PCR; in TCRdb, only in-frame clones are kept and a portion is missing. The sample includes roughly 34,000 clones, 75% to 85% of them seen just once. Germline-derived CDR1 and CDR2 are LGHDT and YNNKEL (reference sequence). Between the trimmed V and J ends, which lost 0 bases and 1 base, there was a span of 10 bases. The CDR3 is 15 amino acids. This sample is drawn from a study of blood T cell repertoires in COVID-19. Study details: Collection of acute and convalescent COVID-19 samples took place in the United States, Italy and Spain. T cells, B-cell-depleted T cells, or PBMCs provided the cDNA or gDNA that served as material.

The chain links TRBV3-1 (or the pseudogene TRBV3-2) to TRBJ2-7; a possible D gene is TRBD2 (5 bases). The sequencing input was peripheral blood. This clonotype originated in a woman aged 65 to 85 with acute or convalescent COVID-19. The CDR3 sequence: CASSQDGVRSYEQYF. In DNA, the CDR3 is TGTGCCAGCAGCCAAGACGGGGTCAGATCCTACGAGCAGTACTTC.